This is a list of T cell receptor beta chains from one sample in a study of cytomegalovirus exposure and HLA in healthy donors. Sequenced by immunoSEQ multiplex PCR; TCRdb stores in-frame clones only, minus some. The sample has some 200,000 clones, roughly nine tenths seen once. The material sequenced was PBMCs. The receptor set was obtained from a man aged 25-40 years in good health and CMV-seropositive. Both conserved end residues are part of each CDR3. D genes are given only for firm matches. Only some rows state a clone size, as once, few, many or a class for expanded clones.

D	V	J	size	DNA	CDR3
.	TRBV9	TRBJ1-1	.	TGTGCCAGCAGCGTAGGGGGAAGGGGGAGTGAAGCTTTCTTT	CASSVGGRGSEAFF
TRBD1	TRBV7-6	TRBJ2-3	few	TGTGCCAGCAGCCCCCCCGGGACAGGACGCACAGATACGCAGTATTTT	CASSPPGTGRTDTQYF
.	TRBV19	TRBJ1-5	once	TGTGCCAGTGGGGACAATAGCAATCAGCCCCAGCATTTT	CASGDNSNQPQHF
TRBD1	TRBV5-4	TRBJ1-1	few	TGTGCCAGCAGCTACCAGGGGGGAGATGAAGCTTTCTTT	CASSYQGGDEAFF
.	TRBV7-2	TRBJ1-5	.	TGTGCCAGCAGCTTCGGACAGATAAATCAGCCCCAGCATTTT	CASSFGQINQPQHF
TRBD1	TRBV4-3	TRBJ2-7	.	TGCGCCAGCAGCCATTCCGGGACAGGGGGCTACGAGCAGTACTTC	CASSHSGTGGYEQYF
TRBD2	TRBV6-5	TRBJ2-7	.	TGTGCCAGCAGGGTACGGGGCGGGAGTTTCTACGAGCAGTACTTC	CASRVRGGSFYEQYF
.	TRBV16	TRBJ2-7	.	TGTGCCAGCAGCCAAATCGGGCCGGGGGGCGCGGAGAGGTCCTACGAGCAGTACTTC	CASSQIGPGGAERSYEQYF
.	TRBV5-5	TRBJ2-7	once	TGTGCCAGCAGCTTGGGGAGGAACTCAGCCTACGAGCAGTACTTC	CASSLGRNSAYEQYF
.	TRBV7-2	TRBJ2-3	.	TGTGCCAGCAGCTTAGTTGCGGGAAGGGGCACAGATACGCAGTATTTT	CASSLVAGRGTDTQYF
.	TRBV4-2	TRBJ1-5	.	TGTGCCAGCAGCCCCGGGCGGCAGGGCAATCAGCCCCAGCATTTT	CASSPGRQGNQPQHF
TRBD2	TRBV5-1	TRBJ2-1	.	TGCGCCAGCAGCCCAGCGGGAGGGCCTATCTCGGAGCAGTTCTTC	CASSPAGGPISEQFF
TRBD2	TRBV6-5	TRBJ2-4	.	TGTGCCAGCAGTTACGGCGGGGGGGCCGACATTCAGTACTTC	CASSYGGGADIQYF
.	TRBV2	TRBJ2-1	.	TGTGCCAGCAGGGACATTCTGACCTACAATGAGCAGTTCTTC	CASRDILTYNEQFF
TRBD2	TRBV5-1	TRBJ2-7	.	TGCGCCAGCAGCCTAGGATCTAGCGGGGTGTACGAGCAGTACTTC	CASSLGSSGVYEQYF
.	TRBV30	TRBJ2-6	.	TGTGCCTGGTCTATCCTCGGGGCCAACGTCCTGACTTTC	CAWSILGANVLTF
TRBD2	TRBV2	TRBJ2-1	.	TGTGCCAGCAGACAATCCCCTAGCGGGAGGGCCGGTTACAATGAGCAGTTCTTC	CASRQSPSGRAGYNEQFF
.	TRBV2	TRBJ1-2	.	TGTGCCAGCAGTGTTTCGAGGGGTAGAAACTATGGCTACACCTTC	CASSVSRGRNYGYTF
.	TRBV6-5	TRBJ1-5	.	TGTGCCAGCAGTTTCAGCGGGCAGCATAGCAATCAGCCCCAGCATTTT	CASSFSGQHSNQPQHF
.	TRBV2	TRBJ2-3	.	TGTGCCAGCAGTGTTCGACTTCTCTACACAGATACGCAGTATTTT	CASSVRLLYTDTQYF
.	TRBV10-3	TRBJ2-7	.	TGTGCCATCGAGGCCCAGGGTGGTGTCTACGAGCAGTACTTC	CAIEAQGGVYEQYF
.	TRBV15	TRBJ2-5	few	TGTGCCACCAGCAGAGAGGACTACCTCCAAGAGACCCAGTACTTC	CATSREDYLQETQYF
.	TRBV5-5	TRBJ2-7	.	TGTGCCAGCAGTTTCAACTTCTACGAGCAGTACTTC	CASSFNFYEQYF
.	TRBV27	TRBJ1-1	.	TGTGCCAGCAGTTTTACAGGGAACACTGAAGCTTTCTTT	CASSFTGNTEAFF
.	TRBV10-3	TRBJ2-7	few	TGTGCCATCAGTGACCTGGGGGACTCCTCCGAGGAGCAGTACTTC	CAISDLGDSSEEQYF
.	TRBV5-6	TRBJ1-6	.	TGTGCCAGCAGCGCGGACTTGAGCTCCTATAATTCACCCCTCCACTTT	CASSADLSSYNSPLHF
.	TRBV7-2	TRBJ2-3	.	TGTGCCAGCAGCTACCGTAGACTGGAGCAGTATTTT	CASSYRRLEQYF
.	TRBV7-2	TRBJ2-3	.	TGTGCCAGCAGCTTACCCCAGACAGATACGCAGTATTTT	CASSLPQTDTQYF
.	TRBV11-2	TRBJ2-1	.	TGTGCCAGCAGCTTAGATCCTAACAATGAGCAGTTCTTC	CASSLDPNNEQFF
TRBD1	TRBV9	TRBJ2-5	.	TGTGCCAGCACCGAGGGACAGGGGGGTTGGGAGACCCAGTACTTC	CASTEGQGGWETQYF
TRBD2	TRBV11-2	TRBJ2-1	.	TGTGCCAGCAGCGGGCCGAAGGGGCGGGAGAATAAGAATGAGCAGTTCTTC	CASSGPKGRENKNEQFF
TRBD1	TRBV9	TRBJ2-6	.	TGTGCCAGCAGCGGCCCCGGGACAGGGCGTACAGGGGCCAACGTCCTGACTTTC	CASSGPGTGRTGANVLTF
TRBD2	TRBV28	TRBJ2-1	.	TGTGCCAGCAGCCGCAGGCCCGGCGGGAGGGGGAATGAGCAGTTCTTC	CASSRRPGGRGNEQFF
.	TRBV28	TRBJ2-1	.	TGTGCCAGCAGGATACAGGGGGGGTTGTCGTCCTACAATGAGCAGTTCTTC	CASRIQGGLSSYNEQFF
TRBD1	TRBV5-1	TRBJ1-2	.	TGCGCCAGCAGCACTCGGGACAGGGGGCTGGATGGCTACACCTTC	CASSTRDRGLDGYTF
.	TRBV5-1	TRBJ2-3	.	TGCGCCAGCAGCTTGGAGGTTGGAGATACGCAGTATTTT	CASSLEVGDTQYF
TRBD1	TRBV11-3	TRBJ2-3	once	TGTGCCAGCCGACAGGGTATCGAAGGAGATACGCAGTATTTT	CASRQGIEGDTQYF
.	TRBV6-1	TRBJ2-7	few	TGTGCCAGCAGTGTAGGACAGCGGTCCTACGAGCAGTACTTC	CASSVGQRSYEQYF
.	TRBV15	TRBJ1-3	.	TGTGCCACGAAGGCCGGTAGCTCTGGAAACACCATATATTTT	CATKAGSSGNTIYF
TRBD1	TRBV7-9	TRBJ1-3	.	TGTGCCAGCAGCCCCCGGGACAGGGGATTGGTTTCGGCTGGAAACACCATATATTTT	CASSPRDRGLVSAGNTIYF
TRBD2	TRBV7-9	TRBJ2-3	.	TGTGCCAGCAGCCCGAATTGGAGCGGGAGGGAGAACACAGATACGCAGTATTTT	CASSPNWSGRENTDTQYF
.	TRBV7-2	TRBJ2-2	.	TGTGCCAGCAGCTTAGCCACCGGGACCGTGAGCGCCGGGGAGCTGTTTTTT	CASSLATGTVSAGELFF
.	TRBV4-2	TRBJ2-7	.	TGTGCCAGCAGCGCGGGACAAGCCTACGAGCAGTACTTC	CASSAGQAYEQYF
.	TRBV7-2	TRBJ2-2	.	TGTGCCAGCAGCTCAAGCTCGAACACCGGGGAGCTGTTTTTT	CASSSSSNTGELFF
.	TRBV7-2	TRBJ2-7	.	TGTGCCAGCAGCTCTAAAGGACTCTACGAGCAGTACTTC	CASSSKGLYEQYF
.	TRBV28	TRBJ1-4	.	TGTGCCAGCAGTTTAAGCATCGGGGGAAGTGAAAAACTGTTTTTT	CASSLSIGGSEKLFF
.	TRBV5-5	TRBJ1-2	.	TGTGCCAGCAGGCCTGAGGGCACCTATGGCTACACCTTC	CASRPEGTYGYTF